The rows below give T cell receptor beta chains drawn from one sample of a study of control samples from healthy donors and cancer patients. Sequenced by immunoSEQ multiplex PCR; TCRdb stores in-frame clones only, minus some. The table includes 95,000 to 150,000 clones, 80% to 90% detected once. The sample consisted of blood. These TCRs come from a man aged 50 to 59 in good health. The CDR3 runs from the conserved cysteine through the conserved F or W. A D gene is named only where the DNA matches it firmly. Clone size, where shown, is once, few, many, or a class for clones that have expanded.

J gene | clone size | D gene | CDR3 length | V gene | CDR3 protein | CDR3 DNA
TRBJ2-7 | - | TRBD1 | 13 | TRBV19 | CASSVTGAYEQYF | TGTGCCAGTAGCGTCACAGGGGCCTACGAGCAGTACTTC
TRBJ1-1 | - | - | 13 | TRBV19 | CASSPGGDTEAFF | TGTGCCAGTAGTCCGGGGGGGGACACTGAAGCTTTCTTT
TRBJ1-1 | - | TRBD1 | 15 | TRBV10-3 | CAIRGGQEATTEAFF | TGTGCCATCAGGGGGGGACAGGAGGCGACCACTGAAGCTTTCTTT
TRBJ1-2 | - | TRBD1 | 16 | TRBV6-5 | CASSYSRQGEANGYTF | TGTGCCAGCAGTTACTCGAGGCAGGGGGAAGCCAATGGCTACACCTTC
TRBJ1-5 | - | - | 13 | TRBV5-6 | CASSFGHDQPQHF | TGTGCCAGCAGCTTCGGGCACGATCAGCCCCAGCATTTT
TRBJ2-1 | - | TRBD2 | 17 | TRBV3-1/TRBV3-2 | CASSQEASGGFYNEQFF | TGTGCCAGCAGCCAAGAAGCTAGCGGGGGCTTTTACAATGAGCAGTTCTTC
TRBJ2-4 | - | - | 16 | TRBV3-1/TRBV3-2 | CASRLSRGWAKNIQYF | TGTGCCAGCAGACTTTCCAGGGGTTGGGCCAAAAACATTCAGTACTTC
TRBJ2-7 | - | TRBD1 | 15 | TRBV6-5 | CASRPDRGLDYEQYF | TGTGCCAGCAGACCCGACAGGGGGCTGGACTACGAGCAGTACTTC
TRBJ1-5 | - | - | 15 | TRBV5-6 | CASSLAGRQYQPQHF | TGTGCCAGCAGCTTGGCAGGAAGACAGTATCAGCCCCAGCATTTT
TRBJ1-5 | - | TRBD1 | 14 | TRBV19 | CASSILTGGQPQHF | TGTGCCAGTAGTATATTGACAGGGGGTCAGCCCCAGCATTTT
TRBJ1-5 | few | TRBD1 | 13 | TRBV19 | CASSGQLNQPQHF | TGTGCCAGTTCGGGACAGTTAAATCAGCCCCAGCATTTT
TRBJ2-5 | - | - | 13 | TRBV15 | CATSRAFLETQYF | TGTGCCACCAGCAGAGCTTTTCTAGAGACCCAGTACTTC
TRBJ2-4 | - | - | 12 | TRBV7-6 | CASSSEGNIQYF | TGTGCCAGCAGCTCCGAAGGAAACATTCAGTACTTC
TRBJ1-6 | once | - | 14 | TRBV5-6 | CASSLGIRNSPLHF | TGTGCCAGCAGCTTGGGTATACGGAATTCACCCCTCCACTTT
TRBJ1-5 | - | TRBD1 | 15 | TRBV2 | CASSTTGGSNQPQHF | TGTGCCAGCAGTACCACAGGGGGTAGCAATCAGCCCCAGCATTTT
TRBJ1-2 | - | - | 13 | TRBV19 | CASSMLGDYGYTF | TGTGCCAGTAGTATGCTGGGGGACTATGGCTACACCTTC
TRBJ1-1 | - | - | 16 | TRBV5-1 | CASSLEGDVMNTEAFF | TGCGCCAGCAGCTTGGAAGGGGACGTTATGAACACTGAAGCTTTCTTT
TRBJ2-7 | - | TRBD1 | 13 | TRBV12-3/TRBV12-4 | CASSTYRGIEQYF | TGTGCCAGCAGTACGTACAGGGGGATCGAGCAGTACTTC
TRBJ1-1 | - | - | 14 | TRBV19 | CASSIRPPGTEAFF | TGTGCCAGTAGTATAAGGCCACCAGGCACTGAAGCTTTCTTT
TRBJ2-3 | - | - | 14 | TRBV9 | CASSVEYKGSTQYF | TGTGCCAGCAGCGTAGAGTATAAGGGAAGTACGCAGTATTTT
TRBJ2-1 | - | TRBD2 | 17 | TRBV7-6 | CASSLTSGGARYNEQFF | TGTGCCAGCAGCTTAACTAGCGGGGGGGCTAGGTACAATGAGCAGTTCTTC
TRBJ2-5 | - | TRBD2 | 17 | TRBV7-2 | CASSPRGLAGGGETQYF | TGTGCCAGCAGCCCGCGAGGACTAGCGGGGGGGGGTGAGACCCAGTACTTC
TRBJ2-3 | - | TRBD1 | 19 | TRBV11-2 | CASSLWTGPSSIDTDTQYF | TGTGCCAGCAGTCTATGGACAGGGCCCTCCTCCATTGACACAGATACGCAGTATTTT
TRBJ2-1 | - | - | 16 | TRBV6-5 | CASSYDLASAFREQFF | TGTGCCAGCAGTTATGATCTAGCGAGCGCCTTTCGCGAGCAGTTCTTC
TRBJ2-3 | few | - | 14 | TRBV9 | CASSASIRTDTQYF | TGTGCCAGCAGCGCGTCCATCCGCACAGATACGCAGTATTTT
TRBJ2-5 | - | - | 15 | TRBV29-1 | CSVEVQGTNQETQYF | TGCAGCGTTGAAGTCCAGGGGACGAACCAAGAGACCCAGTACTTC
TRBJ2-7 | - | TRBD1 | 15 | TRBV6-6 | CASRIGTEPYYEQYF | TGTGCCAGCAGGATCGGGACAGAACCTTACTACGAGCAGTACTTC
TRBJ1-1 | once | - | 16 | TRBV7-8 | CASSVGGRGQYTEAFF | TGTGCCAGCAGCGTGGGGGGGCGAGGCCAGTACACTGAAGCTTTCTTT
TRBJ2-7 | - | - | 13 | TRBV19 | CASSDNPLYEQYF | TGTGCCAGTAGCGACAACCCTCTATACGAGCAGTACTTC
TRBJ1-2 | - | TRBD1 | 18 | TRBV5-5 | CASSIRDRVLPADYGYTF | TGTGCCAGCAGCATCCGGGACAGGGTGTTACCGGCGGACTATGGCTACACCTTC
TRBJ1-1 | - | - | 13 | TRBV9 | CASSVGKGTEAFF | TGTGCCAGCAGCGTAGGGAAGGGCACTGAAGCTTTCTTT
TRBJ2-5 | - | TRBD1 | 16 | TRBV5-4 | CASSGTTGRGRETQYF | TGTGCCAGCAGCGGAACGACAGGGAGAGGAAGGGAGACCCAGTACTTC
TRBJ2-1 | - | TRBD2 | 15 | TRBV19 | CASSIFGGGSNEQFF | TGTGCCAGTAGTATTTTCGGGGGGGGCTCCAATGAGCAGTTCTTC
TRBJ1-6 | - | TRBD1 | 14 | TRBV9 | CASRGPGGEAPLHF | TGTGCCAGCAGGGGTCCAGGGGGCGAGGCACCCCTCCACTTT
TRBJ2-7 | - | TRBD1 | 14 | TRBV9 | CASSVTGFTDEQYF | TGTGCCAGCAGCGTGACAGGGTTTACTGACGAGCAGTACTTC
TRBJ2-7 | - | - | 13 | TRBV12-5 | CASGAGRPYEQYF | TGTGCTAGTGGCGCGGGGCGGCCCTACGAGCAGTACTTC
TRBJ1-1 | once | TRBD1 | 15 | TRBV3-1/TRBV3-2 | CASSPRGGLNTEAFF | TGTGCCAGCAGCCCCAGGGGGGGTCTGAACACTGAAGCTTTCTTT
TRBJ2-1 | - | TRBD1 | 15 | TRBV6-1 | CASSEAGQRLNEQFF | TGTGCCAGCAGTGAAGCGGGACAGAGACTCAATGAGCAGTTCTTC
TRBJ2-3 | - | - | 15 | TRBV11-2 | CASISISSPTDTQYF | TGTGCCAGCATCTCTATCAGTTCCCCCACAGATACGCAGTATTTT
TRBJ2-5 | - | - | 18 | TRBV11-2 | CASSFRSGARGFQETQYF | TGTGCCAGCAGCTTTCGAAGCGGTGCCAGGGGCTTCCAAGAGACCCAGTACTTC
TRBJ2-3 | - | - | 15 | TRBV6-2/TRBV6-3 | CASSYSSGSGDTQYF | TGTGCCAGCAGTTACTCTAGCGGTTCGGGGGATACGCAGTATTTT
TRBJ2-7 | - | TRBD1 | 15 | TRBV18 | CASSPLGTGAREQYF | TGTGCCAGCTCACCACTCGGGACAGGAGCCCGCGAGCAGTACTTC
TRBJ2-7 | - | - | 15 | TRBV11-3 | CASSLGYGKTYEQYF | TGTGCCAGCAGCTTAGGGTACGGGAAAACCTACGAGCAGTACTTC
TRBJ2-5 | - | - | 15 | TRBV7-9 | CASSSPLKTQETQYF | TGTGCCAGCAGCTCACCGTTGAAGACGCAAGAGACCCAGTACTTC
TRBJ2-3 | - | - | 13 | TRBV5-1 | CATRLDSTDTQYF | TGCGCCACCAGATTGGACAGCACAGATACGCAGTATTTT
TRBJ1-5 | - | - | 15 | TRBV5-1 | CASSLGGTGTQPQHF | TGCGCCAGCAGCTTGGGGGGTACGGGAACTCAGCCCCAGCATTTT
TRBJ1-2 | - | - | 14 | TRBV24-1 | CATSDSKAGYGYTF | TGTGCCACCAGTGATTCAAAAGCAGGCTATGGCTACACCTTC
TRBJ2-3 | - | - | 12 | TRBV9 | CASSPRMDTQYF | TGTGCCAGCAGCCCTAGAATGGATACGCAGTATTTT
TRBJ2-1 | - | - | 17 | TRBV7-2 | CASSLELARGGYNEQFF | TGTGCCAGCAGCTTAGAATTGGCCAGGGGGGGGTACAATGAGCAGTTCTTC
TRBJ1-2 | - | - | 12 | TRBV28 | CASSLGGYGYTF | TGTGCCAGCAGTTTAGGGGGGTATGGCTACACCTTC
TRBJ2-7 | - | - | 12 | TRBV30 | CAWSSGVHEQYF | TGTGCCTGGAGCTCAGGGGTCCACGAGCAGTACTTC
TRBJ1-5 | - | - | 15 | TRBV7-9 | CASSLPGDSNQPQHF | TGTGCCAGCAGCTTACCCGGGGATAGCAATCAGCCCCAGCATTTT
TRBJ2-7 | - | TRBD1 | 16 | TRBV6-1 | CASSEGQTWSSYEQYF | TGTGCCAGCAGTGAGGGACAGACCTGGAGCTCCTACGAGCAGTACTTC
TRBJ1-2 | - | TRBD1 | 15 | TRBV18 | CASSPLDRVHYGYTF | TGTGCCAGCTCACCCCTGGACAGGGTACACTATGGCTACACCTTC
TRBJ1-2 | - | - | 14 | TRBV15 | CATSRGGRDYGYTF | TGTGCCACCAGCAGAGGGGGACGGGACTATGGCTACACCTTC
TRBJ2-4 | - | - | 14 | TRBV6-5 | CASSYSPERDIQYF | TGTGCCAGCAGTTACTCGCCGGAGAGGGACATTCAGTACTTC